The clone carrying this TCR beta chain was picked up a small number of times. Each cDNA molecule carried a unique molecular identifier. One entry per CDR3 protein, called by TCRdb with MiXCR from the 5' RACE reads. The table includes approximately 37,000 distinct CDR3 sequences, approximately 7.9% detected once. This sample stems from a study of early T cells in non-severe SARS-CoV-2 infection. Per the germline V gene, CDR1 is LGHDT and CDR2 is YNNKEL (reference sequence). This CDR3 region has 15 residues. Trimming took off 3 bases at V and 4 bases at J, with 10 bases between the two ends. V usage is TRBV3-1 and J usage is TRBJ1-6, with no clear D. The TCR sequence derives from an adult who was a healthcare worker with PCR-confirmed SARS-CoV-2 infection or an uninfected control (not recorded which). The sequencing used whole blood, collected at baseline. CDR3 coding DNA: TGTGCCAGCAGCCAGTTTGGCACATATAATTCACCCCTCCACTTT. Protein sequence: CASSQFGTYNSPLHF. The variable domain in full, with the rest retrieved from reference TRBV3-1 and TRBJ1-6, is DTAVSQTPKYLVTQMGNDKSIKCEQNLGHDTMYWYKQDSKKFLKIMFSYNNKELIINETVPNRFSPKSPDKAHLNLHINSLELGDSAVYFCASSQFGTYNSPLHFGNGTRLTVT.